The rows below give T cell receptor beta chains drawn from one sample of a study of CD8 T cells in ankylosing spondylitis. TCRdb recomputed calls from the 5' RACE reads with MiXCR, one row per CDR3 protein. This sample has about 200,000 distinct CDR3 sequences, with 13% found just once. Sequencing was done on a sample of blood, either unsorted or a sorted T cell fraction (not recorded which). The receptors come from a male donor with ankylosing spondylitis or in good health (not recorded which). The CDR3 runs from the conserved cysteine through the conserved F or W. A D gene is named only where the DNA matches it firmly. Not every row has a clone size; where given, it reads once, few, many or a size class.

.	16	TRBV29-1	many	TRBJ1-1	CSVEDPIGAEGTEAFF	TGCAGCGTTGAAGATCCAATTGGGGCCGAGGGCACTGAAGCTTTCTTT
TRBD2	19	TRBV4-1	.	TRBJ2-3	CASSQGRLAGDTFTDTQYF	TGCGCCAGCAGCCAAGGGAGACTAGCGGGGGATACCTTCACAGATACGCAGTATTTT
.	16	TRBV7-2	.	TRBJ2-7	CASSPPWGPARNEQYF	TGTGCCAGCAGCCCCCCATGGGGGCCAGCCAGGAACGAGCAGTACTTC
TRBD1	15	TRBV7-8	few	TRBJ2-3	CASSLDRPSTDTQYF	TGTGCCAGCAGCTTGGACAGGCCTAGCACAGATACGCAGTATTTT
TRBD2	17	TRBV12-3/TRBV12-4	.	TRBJ2-1	CASSLGGDGRGRNEQFF	TGTGCCAGCAGTTTAGGGGGCGACGGGAGGGGCCGCAATGAGCAGTTCTTC
.	15	TRBV12-3/TRBV12-4	.	TRBJ2-3	CASSHERGGDDTQYF	TGTGCCAGCTCCCACGAGCGAGGGGGGGACGATACGCAGTATTTT
TRBD2	15	TRBV12-3/TRBV12-4	.	TRBJ2-7	CASSPPWGGEYEQYF	TGTGCCAGCAGCCCGCCCTGGGGGGGAGAATACGAGCAGTACTTC
TRBD1	15	TRBV25-1	few	TRBJ1-2	CASSELATGGSRYTF	TGTGCCAGCAGTGAACTCGCAACAGGGGGTAGTCGCTACACCTTC
.	14	TRBV7-2	few	TRBJ2-7	CASSFLHLEYEQYF	TGTGCCAGCAGCTTCTTACATCTCGAATACGAGCAGTACTTC
TRBD2	19	TRBV15	.	TRBJ2-3	CATSEGLVAGALSTDTQYF	TGTGCCACCAGCGAGGGGTTGGTAGCGGGGGCCTTAAGCACAGATACGCAGTATTTT
.	15	TRBV12-3/TRBV12-4	.	TRBJ2-1	CASSFGGVIYNEQFF	TGTGCCAGCAGTTTTGGGGGAGTCATCTACAATGAGCAGTTCTTC
.	13	TRBV6-1	few	TRBJ2-7	CASGPGQIYEQYF	TGTGCCAGTGGGCCGGGACAAATCTACGAGCAGTACTTC
TRBD1	17	TRBV4-1	.	TRBJ2-2	CASSQPYRGSNTGELFF	TGCGCCAGCAGCCAGCCTTACAGGGGTTCAAACACCGGGGAGCTGTTTTTT
.	15	TRBV11-2	.	TRBJ2-2	CASSLVWSDTGELFF	TGTGCCAGCAGCCTGGTATGGTCGGACACCGGGGAGCTGTTTTTT
.	13	TRBV19	.	TRBJ1-5	CASGSGEDQPQHF	TGTGCCAGTGGGAGTGGGGAGGATCAGCCCCAGCATTTT
.	13	TRBV7-6	.	TRBJ2-1	CASSLGRPNEQFF	TGTGCCAGCAGTCTAGGACGCCCCAATGAGCAGTTCTTC
.	14	TRBV12-3/TRBV12-4	few	TRBJ1-1	CASRSGPSHTEAFF	TGTGCCAGCAGGTCAGGCCCTTCCCACACTGAAGCTTTCTTT
TRBD1	15	TRBV3-1	many	TRBJ2-1	CASSHAGTGEDEQFF	TGTGCCAGCAGCCATGCCGGGACAGGGGAGGATGAGCAGTTCTTC
TRBD2	15	TRBV6-5	.	TRBJ2-1	CASSYSAGEVWTKFF	TGTGCCAGCAGTTACTCTGCGGGAGAAGTGTGGACTAAATTCTTC
.	15	TRBV5-6	few	TRBJ1-3	CASSLGKFSGNTIYF	TGTGCCAGCAGCTTGGGGAAATTCTCTGGAAACACCATATATTTT
TRBD2	13	TRBV30	.	TRBJ2-1	CASSGRAYNEQFF	TGTGCCTCTAGCGGGAGAGCCTACAATGAGCAGTTCTTC
.	14	TRBV5-6	.	TRBJ2-7	CASSLAAGIYEQYF	TGTGCCAGCAGCTTGGCGGCGGGGATCTACGAGCAGTACTTC
TRBD2	15	TRBV24-1	few	TRBJ2-5	CATSERSGGEETQYF	TGTGCCACCAGTGAACGGAGCGGGGGGGAAGAGACCCAGTACTTC
.	18	TRBV3-1	few	TRBJ2-2	CASSQVYDWGSTVGELFF	TGTGCCAGCAGCCAAGTTTATGATTGGGGCTCAACAGTCGGGGAGCTGTTTTTT
TRBD1	16	TRBV20-1	few	TRBJ2-2	CSARDPGQGDTGELFF	TGCAGTGCTAGAGATCCCGGACAGGGTGACACCGGGGAGCTGTTTTTT
.	17	TRBV12-3/TRBV12-4	.	TRBJ1-2	CASTDRLIFSRVYGYTF	TGTGCCAGCACCGACCGACTAATATTTTCGAGGGTCTATGGCTACACCTTC
TRBD2	14	TRBV12-5	few	TRBJ2-1	CASGFGGGYNEQFF	TGTGCTAGTGGTTTTGGCGGGGGTTACAATGAGCAGTTCTTC
.	15	TRBV5-6	.	TRBJ2-7	CASSLLGTASYEQYF	TGTGCCAGCAGCTTGCTCGGGACGGCGTCCTACGAGCAGTACTTC
TRBD1	15	TRBV5-6	few	TRBJ2-1	CASSLGAGGTNEQFF	TGTGCCAGCAGCTTGGGGGCAGGGGGAACCAATGAGCAGTTCTTC
.	15	TRBV11-2	few	TRBJ1-3	CASSSRQKSGNTIYF	TGTGCCAGCAGCTCCAGACAGAAGTCTGGAAACACCATATATTTT
.	18	TRBV11-2	few	TRBJ2-3	CASATTLLARSSTDTQYF	TGTGCCAGCGCCACCACCCTACTTGCGAGGTCTAGCACAGATACGCAGTATTTT
TRBD2	14	TRBV29-1	many	TRBJ2-2	CSVADPAGGVKLFF	TGCAGCGTTGCAGACCCAGCGGGAGGGGTGAAGCTGTTTTTT
.	14	TRBV15	medium-sized	TRBJ2-2	CATSRSKGTGELFF	TGTGCCACCAGCCGATCCAAGGGGACCGGGGAGCTGTTTTTT
.	11	TRBV29-1	many	TRBJ2-2	CSVPMGGELFF	TGCAGCGTCCCAATGGGGGGGGAGCTGTTTTTT
.	12	TRBV3-1	.	TRBJ2-2	CASSPRTGELFF	TGTGCCAGCAGCCCCCGTACCGGGGAGCTGTTTTTT
TRBD1	15	TRBV7-9	few	TRBJ2-1	CASSVAITGGNEQFF	TGTGCCAGCAGCGTAGCCATAACAGGGGGCAATGAGCAGTTCTTC
TRBD2	15	TRBV6-5	few	TRBJ2-7	CASRGRLAGGDEQYF	TGTGCCAGCAGGGGTAGACTAGCGGGAGGGGACGAGCAGTACTTC
.	15	TRBV28	few	TRBJ2-7	CASSSLLDSSYEQYF	TGTGCCAGCAGTTCCCTCTTGGACAGTTCCTACGAGCAGTACTTC
TRBD1	15	TRBV12-3/TRBV12-4	.	TRBJ2-7	CASSSSGTGRYEQYF	TGTGCCAGCAGTTCCTCCGGGACAGGGAGATACGAGCAGTACTTC
.	13	TRBV10-2	.	TRBJ2-3	CASMGGGPGTQYF	TGCGCCAGCATGGGCGGGGGCCCAGGTACGCAGTATTTT
.	16	TRBV6-2/TRBV6-3	.	TRBJ2-7	CASSYLVRVGSYEQYF	TGTGCCAGCAGTTACCTGGTGCGGGTGGGATCCTACGAGCAGTACTTC
.	13	TRBV29-1	few	TRBJ2-7	CSGGESNSYEQYF	TGCAGCGGGGGGGAATCAAACTCCTACGAGCAGTACTTC
TRBD1	14	TRBV7-9	few	TRBJ2-7	CASSSGGEAYEQYF	TGTGCCAGCAGTTCAGGGGGAGAGGCCTACGAGCAGTACTTC
.	14	TRBV7-2	.	TRBJ2-7	CASSFPGSTYEQYF	TGTGCCAGCAGCTTCCCCGGATCTACCTACGAGCAGTACTTC
.	12	TRBV6-5	few	TRBJ1-1	CATIQGNTEAFF	TGTGCCACCATACAGGGGAACACTGAAGCTTTCTTT
TRBD1	15	TRBV12-3/TRBV12-4	many	TRBJ2-1	CASSPTGQGSNEQFF	TGTGCCAGCAGTCCCACGGGACAGGGCTCCAATGAGCAGTTCTTC
.	13	TRBV6-2/TRBV6-3	few	TRBJ2-3	CASSYGFSDTQYF	TGTGCCAGCAGTTACGGGTTTTCAGATACGCAGTATTTT
TRBD1	16	TRBV27	.	TRBJ2-7	CASSTTAGQGGYEQYF	TGTGCCAGCAGTACCACCGCAGGACAGGGAGGTTACGAGCAGTACTTC
TRBD1	15	TRBV7-9	.	TRBJ2-1	CASTDPGQGDLEQFF	TGTGCCAGCACCGACCCGGGACAGGGAGACTTAGAGCAGTTCTTC
.	14	TRBV20-1	.	TRBJ1-3	CSARKEGAGNTIYF	TGCAGCGCACGAAAAGAGGGTGCTGGAAACACCATATATTTT
.	14	TRBV6-1	few	TRBJ1-5	CASSTGFSNQPQHF	TGTGCCAGCAGCACAGGGTTCAGCAATCAGCCCCAGCATTTT
.	17	TRBV3-1	.	TRBJ2-5	CASSQDLWRGQQETQYF	TGTGCCAGCAGCCAAGATCTTTGGCGGGGACAGCAAGAGACCCAGTACTTC
.	14	TRBV4-2	.	TRBJ2-7	CASSPGPGVGEQYF	TGTGCCAGCAGCCCCGGGCCAGGGGTCGGTGAGCAGTACTTC
TRBD2	13	TRBV2	.	TRBJ2-1	CASLEGLAKEQFF	TGTGCCAGCCTAGAGGGACTAGCAAAAGAGCAGTTCTTC
TRBD2	15	TRBV20-1	few	TRBJ2-1	CSARDWTSYNNEQFF	TGCAGTGCTAGAGATTGGACTAGTTATAACAATGAGCAGTTCTTC
TRBD2	15	TRBV12-3/TRBV12-4	few	TRBJ2-7	CASTPAGGPQGEQYF	TGTGCCAGCACTCCAGCGGGAGGGCCGCAGGGCGAGCAGTACTTC
.	12	TRBV12-3/TRBV12-4	few	TRBJ2-2	CATGAYTGELFF	TGTGCCACCGGGGCCTACACCGGGGAGCTGTTTTTT